The clone carrying this T cell receptor (beta chain) was picked up a small number of times. The record originates from a study of patients and donors after allogeneic stem cell transplantation. TCRdb processed the RT-PCR reads anew with MiXCR; each CDR3 protein has one entry. The sample consists of about a million distinct CDR3 sequences, over 15% of them appearing once. Per germline, CDR1 LGHDT and CDR2 YNNKEL (reference sequence). Trimming cost V 4 bases and J 8 bases, with 15 bases left between them. The length of the CDR3 is 15 residues. The sequence was obtained from a human donor who was either an allogeneic HSCT recipient or a stem cell or donor lymphocyte infusion donor (not recorded which). It is not recorded whose cells these are; they may come from a transplant donor. The sequencing sample was made of blood, either unsorted or a sorted T cell fraction (not recorded which). The chain carries TRBV3-1 and TRBJ1-6; tentative D call: TRBD1 (5 bases). The CDR3 spells CASSLGTLADSPLHF. The CDR3 DNA follows: TGTGCCAGCAGCCTCGGGACCCTAGCTGATTCACCCCTCCACTTT.